This TCR beta chain originates from a study of OX40 agonist ivuxolimab in advanced cancers. Study results and caveats: Researchers report that CD8+ T cells had, on average, more expanded clones than CD4+.

A remark on this clone: Antigen: not known.

Measured with immunoSEQ multiplex PCR; TCRdb has only the in-frame clones, and not every one. The top ten clones hold 5.5% of a sample with roughly 100,000 clones, roughly nine tenths of them seen once. This specimen was CD4+ or CD8+ T cells sorted from blood, taken in a trial of the OX40 agonist ivuxolimab. The receptor was derived from an adult with an advanced solid tumor such as melanoma, head and neck, liver or kidney cancer.

CDR3 DNA sequence: TGTGCCTGGAGTGGGGGGGGTGGCAATCAGCCCCAGCATTTT. It yields the protein CAWSGGGGNQPQHF. The chain uses TRBV30 and TRBJ1-5; the D gene is possibly TRBD1 (5 bases). Deletions cut 1 base from V and 2 bases from J, with 9 bases between. This CDR3 is 14 amino acids long. Germline CDR1 and CDR2: GTSNPN and SVGIG (reference sequence).